The 27 T cell receptor beta chains below come from one sample, sequenced in a study of OX40 agonist ivuxolimab in advanced cancers. TCRdb's copy holds only in-frame clones and misses some; the assay was immunoSEQ multiplex PCR. The table lists 70,000 or so clones, 70% to 90% of them singletons, with around 0.86% in the top ten. The material was CD4+ or CD8+ T cells sorted from blood, obtained in a trial of the OX40 agonist ivuxolimab. These receptors originate from an adult with an advanced solid tumor such as melanoma, head and neck, liver or kidney cancer.

The chain uses TRBV11-3 and TRBJ2-7; D is perhaps TRBD1 (6 bases). This CDR3 region has 14 residues. The germline gives CDR1 SGHNT, CDR2 YENEEA. Trimming shortened V by 5 bases and J by 3 bases, and 14 bases separated the two germline ends. CDR3 loop: CASSQTGTSYEQYF. CDR3 nucleotides: TGTGCCAGCAGCCAAACTGGGACAAGCTACGAGCAGTACTTC.

The chain recombines TRBV5-1 with TRBJ2-1; D is uncertain. Trimming left V 6 bases short and J 0 bases short, with 13 bases between. CDR1 SGHRS and CDR2 YFSETQ come from the germline V gene. The CDR3 consists of 15 residues. CDR3 nucleotides: TGCGCCAGCACCTCGGCGGTCAGCTCCTACAATGAGCAGTTCTTC. This sequence encodes CASTSAVSSYNEQFF.

The chain uses TRBV7-2 and TRBJ2-3; TRBD2 aligns across 8 bases. V trimming: 4 bases; J trimming: 0 bases; junction bases outside the gene matches: 3. The CDR3 consists of 15 residues. CDR1 is SGHTA, CDR2 FQGNSA, per germline. CDR3 nucleotide sequence: TGTGCCAGCAGCTCCGGGGGGGTAAGCACAGATACGCAGTATTTT. It translates to CASSSGGVSTDTQYF.

The J gene is TRBJ2-1, the V gene TRBV9, with 8 bases aligning to TRBD2. Looked up from germline, CDR1 is SGDLS and CDR2 is YYNGEE. The V segment lost 4 bases and the J segment 7 bases; nucleotides outside the gene matches: 10. CDR3 length: 15 residues. The CDR3 protein is CASSPGGTSGNEQFF. DNA for the CDR3: TGTGCCAGCAGCCCTGGTGGGACTAGTGGTAATGAGCAGTTCTTC.

The sample holds a few counts of this clone. The V gene is TRBV5-1, the J gene TRBJ2-7; TRBD2 is a possible D gene (6 bases). There are 13 residues in the CDR3. V shed 4 bases and J shed 4 bases, with 12 bases lying between them. Germline V lookup: CDR1 SGHRS, CDR2 YFSETQ. The DNA for the CDR3 is TGCGCCAGCAGCCCGGAGGGGATGTACGAGCAGTACTTC. Its protein is CASSPEGMYEQYF.

The chain links TRBV30 to TRBJ2-5, with D maybe TRBD1 (5 bases). This CDR3 comprises 12 residues. The V gene's germline CDR1 is GTSNPN and CDR2 SVGIG (reference sequence). V was trimmed by 2 bases and J by 4 bases, leaving 8 bases between them. CDR3 protein: CAWSYGAETQYF. The DNA for the CDR3 is TGTGCCTGGAGTTATGGGGCAGAGACCCAGTACTTC.

The chain is built from TRBV30 and TRBJ2-2; D gene uncertain. This CDR3 has 12 residues. Per germline, CDR1 GTSNPN and CDR2 SVGIG (reference sequence). V was shortened by 3 bases and J by 5 bases, with 7 bases between the two germline ends. The CDR3 loop is CAWSFFTGELFF. In nucleotides, the CDR3 is TGTGCCTGGAGCTTTTTTACCGGGGAGCTGTTTTTT.

The genes are TRBV6-5 and TRBJ2-3; D possibly corresponds to TRBD1 (6 bases). The CDR3 sequence is 15 residues long. Between the trimmed V and J ends, which lost 4 bases and 4 bases, there was a span of 15 bases. Germline V gives CDR1 MNHEY, CDR2 SVGAGI. The CDR3 coding sequence is TGTGCCAGCAGTTCCACAGGGAACGATGCAGATACGCAGTATTTT. Translation gives CASSSTGNDADTQYF.

The chain recombines TRBV6-5 with TRBJ1-1, with a possible D match to TRBD1 (5 bases). The CDR3 consists of 16 residues. The germline CDR1 and CDR2 sequences are MNHEY and SVGAGI. Trimming took off 0 bases at V and 1 base at J, with 12 bases between the two ends. CDR3 nucleotides: TGTGCCAGCAGTTACTCGATAGGACACCAGAACACTGAAGCTTTCTTT. Translation: CASSYSIGHQNTEAFF.

This clone occurred once. The V gene is TRBV7-2, the J gene TRBJ2-3; no clear D. V was clipped by 5 bases and J by 2 bases, with 5 bases between them. The V gene's germline CDR1 is SGHTA and CDR2 FQGNSA. The CDR3 runs to 12 residues. The CDR3 spells CASSPNTDTQYF. As DNA, the CDR3 is TGTGCCAGCAGCCCGAACACAGATACGCAGTATTTT.

The chain couples TRBV7-9 to TRBJ2-1, with 8 bases fitting TRBD2. Germline V lookup: CDR1 SEHNR, CDR2 FQNEAQ (reference sequence). This CDR3 is 12 amino acids long. V lost 5 bases and J lost 10; bases outside the gene matches: 4. CDR3 DNA: TGTGCCAGCAGCATGGGGACTAGAGAGCAGTTCTTC. Protein: CASSMGTREQFF.

V gene TRBV9 combines with J gene TRBJ1-2, with D possibly matching TRBD1 (6 bases). V was cut by 4 bases and J by 4 bases, with 11 bases left in between. CDR3 length: 13 amino acids. The germline CDR1 and CDR2 sequences are SGDLS and YYNGEE. The DNA of the CDR3 is TGTGCCAGCAGCCCAACAGGGAGCTATGGCTACACCTTC. This codes for CASSPTGSYGYTF.

V gene TRBV7-9 combines with J gene TRBJ2-3; 9 bases map to TRBD2. Germline CDR1 reads SEHNR; CDR2 reads FQNEAQ (reference sequence). The CDR3 runs 14 residues. V shed 8 bases, J shed 0 bases, and the junction held 3 bases outside the gene matches. In DNA, the CDR3 is TGTGCCAGCGGGCTAGCGGGGAGCACAGATACGCAGTATTTT. Its protein is CASGLAGSTDTQYF.

The CDR3 reads CASSLLDNTDTQYF. CDR3 coding DNA: TGTGCCAGCAGTTTATTGGACAACACAGATACGCAGTATTTT. The rearrangement links TRBV27 to TRBJ2-3, with D possibly TRBD1 on 5 matching bases. Trimming removed 1 base at V and 2 bases at J, with 7 bases between. The CDR3 loop spans 14 amino acids. Germline CDR1 is MNHEY and CDR2 is SMNVEV (reference sequence).

With respect to this clone: The same CDR3 is also encoded by other DNA sequences in this sample. The chain links TRBV7-8 to TRBJ1-6; 8 bases line up with TRBD1. CDR3 length equals 15 residues. The V gene's germline CDR1 is SGHVS and CDR2 FQNEAQ. V was pared by 1 base and J by 7 bases, with 3 bases of the junction left unmatched. The CDR3 nucleotides read TGTGCCAGCAGCTTAGAGCGGACAGGGAATTCACCCCTCCACTTT. Translated: CASSLERTGNSPLHF.

The genes are TRBV7-2 and TRBJ2-1, with D perhaps matching TRBD1 (7 bases). With 5 bases removed from V and 12 bases from J, the gap between germline ends came to 26 bases. CDR1 is SGHTA and CDR2 is FQGNSA in the germline V gene. CDR3 length: 16 residues. The CDR3 reads CASSPRQGLTMSRQFF. CDR3 DNA sequence: TGTGCCAGCAGCCCCCGACAGGGACTGACAATGAGTCGGCAGTTCTTC.

The chain joins TRBV5-5 to TRBJ1-2, with D possibly matching TRBD1 (6 bases). V lost 1 base and J lost 6, with 16 bases in between. The germline V gene has CDR1 SGHKS and CDR2 YYEKEE (reference sequence). This CDR3 has 15 residues. The CDR3, as DNA: TGTGCCAGCAGCTTGACAGGGACGGTAAAGGATGGCTACACCTTC. This translates into CASSLTGTVKDGYTF.

The rearrangement links TRBV10-3 to TRBJ1-1; 9 bases fit TRBD1. J lost 3 bases, V lost 5 bases, and 10 bases had no gene match. This CDR3 spans 16 amino acids. In germline, CDR1 is ENHRY, CDR2 SYGVKD. In DNA form, the CDR3 reads TGTGCCATCAGTAAAACCCGGACAGGGGACGACACTGAAGCTTTCTTT. Amino acid sequence: CAISKTRTGDDTEAFF.

The count of this clone is one. The chain uses TRBV7-9 and TRBJ2-2, with D unclear. This CDR3 contains 13 residues. Germline CDR1 SEHNR, CDR2 FQNEAQ (reference sequence). Between the trimmed V and J ends, which lost 1 base and 9 bases, there was a span of 9 bases. The CDR3 bases are TGTGCCAGCAGCTTAGGAATCCGTAGGGAGCTGTTTTTT. Protein sequence: CASSLGIRRELFF.

The V call is TRBV6-5, the J call TRBJ1-6; D ambiguous. From germline, CDR1 is MNHEY and CDR2 SVGAGI. The CDR3 contains 14 residues. Trimming left V 2 bases short and J 4 bases short, with 6 bases between. Written as DNA, the CDR3 is TGTGCCAGCAGTTACGCCGCGTATAATTCACCCCTCCACTTT. Translated, it gives CASSYAAYNSPLHF.

The table lists this clone with a few counts. The V and J genes are TRBV19 and TRBJ1-5, with D maybe TRBD1 (6 bases). V was pared by 5 bases and J by 0 bases, with 11 bases between. The germline CDR1 and CDR2 sequences are LNHDA and SQIVND (reference sequence). This CDR3 region has 15 residues. The CDR3 DNA reads TGTGCCAGTAGTGTTCAGGGGCTTAGCAATCAGCCCCAGCATTTT. This encodes CASSVQGLSNQPQHF.

This clone was seen a handful of times. The V call is TRBV6-6, the J call TRBJ1-6; D is unclear. Trimming pared 6 bases from V and 10 bases from J, leaving 10 bases between. This CDR3 region has 12 residues. Germline V gives CDR1 MNHNY, CDR2 SVGAGI (reference sequence). CDR3 region: CASRDFGSPLHF. DNA of the CDR3: TGTGCCAGCAGGGACTTTGGGTCACCCCTCCACTTT.

The V and J genes are TRBV5-8 and TRBJ1-2, with D tentatively TRBD1 (5 bases). This CDR3 spans 12 amino acids. The V gene's germline CDR1 is SGHTS and CDR2 YDEGEE. Between the trimmed V and J ends, which lost 4 bases and 8 bases, there was a span of 12 bases. The CDR3 region is CASSPGLVGYTF. The CDR3 region has the DNA TGTGCCAGCAGCCCGGGACTGGTCGGCTACACCTTC.

This clone appeared once. The chain combines TRBV5-4 with TRBJ2-5, with unresolved D. This CDR3 spans 13 amino acids. The germline V gene has CDR1 SGHNT and CDR2 YYREEE (reference sequence). V lost 4 bases and J 1 base, leaving 8 bases between the germline ends. The CDR3 loop reads CASSHAGQETQYF. The DNA for the CDR3 is TGTGCCAGCAGCCACGCCGGCCAAGAGACCCAGTACTTC.

The J gene is TRBJ2-2, the V gene TRBV6-5, with 7 bases matching TRBD2. The CDR3 totals 14 residues. J lost 4 bases, V lost 8 bases, and 7 bases had no gene match. Germline values: CDR1 MNHEY, CDR2 SVGAGI. CDR3 sequence (DNA): TGTGCCAGCCGAGGACTAGTGGGCACCGGGGAGCTGTTTTTT. Residues: CASRGLVGTGELFF.

CDR3 in amino acids: CASSDLGQTSGNTIYF. CDR3 sequence (DNA): TGTGCCAGCAGTGATTTGGGACAGACCTCTGGAAACACCATATATTTT. V gene TRBV6-1 combines with J gene TRBJ1-3; 7 positions agree with TRBD1. CDR1 and CDR2 (germline): MNHNS, SASEGT. CDR3 length: 16 amino acids. Trimming removed 3 bases from V and 0 bases from J; junction bases left unmatched: 5.

The chain combines TRBV7-3 with TRBJ2-1; D perhaps matches TRBD1 (5 bases). CDR1 is SGHTA and CDR2 is FQGTGA in the germline V gene. This CDR3 is 12 amino acids long. V was trimmed by 5 bases and J by 7 bases, leaving 9 bases between them. CDR3 DNA sequence: TGTGCCAGCAGCCTGGGGCGGAATGAGCAGTTCTTC. Translated, it gives CASSLGRNEQFF.